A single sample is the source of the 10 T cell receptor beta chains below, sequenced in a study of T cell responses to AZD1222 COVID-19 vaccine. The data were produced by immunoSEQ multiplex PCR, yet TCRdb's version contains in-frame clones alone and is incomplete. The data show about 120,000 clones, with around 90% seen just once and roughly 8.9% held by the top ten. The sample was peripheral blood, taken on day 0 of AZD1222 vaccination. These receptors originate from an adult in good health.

The CDR3 here is CASSPGGGFVNTEAFF. The CDR3 DNA sequence: TGTGCCAGCTCACCAGGGGGGGGATTTGTGAACACTGAAGCTTTCTTT. The chain joins TRBV18 to TRBJ1-1; D perhaps matches TRBD1 (5 bases). Germline CDR1 KGHSH, CDR2 LQKENI. V lost 2 bases and J lost 0, with 13 bases in between. The CDR3 length is 16 residues.

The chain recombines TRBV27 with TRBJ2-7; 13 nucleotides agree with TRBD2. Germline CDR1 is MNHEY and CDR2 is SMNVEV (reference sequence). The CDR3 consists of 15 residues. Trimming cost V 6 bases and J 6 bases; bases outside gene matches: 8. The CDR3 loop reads CASSGTSGAPGEQYF. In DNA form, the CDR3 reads TGTGCCAGCAGCGGGACTAGCGGGGCCCCCGGCGAGCAGTACTTC.

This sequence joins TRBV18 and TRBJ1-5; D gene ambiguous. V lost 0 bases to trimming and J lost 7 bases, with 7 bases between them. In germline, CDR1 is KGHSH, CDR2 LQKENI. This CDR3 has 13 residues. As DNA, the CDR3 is TGTGCCAGCTCACCACCTATTGGACAGCCCCAGCATTTT. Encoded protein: CASSPPIGQPQHF.

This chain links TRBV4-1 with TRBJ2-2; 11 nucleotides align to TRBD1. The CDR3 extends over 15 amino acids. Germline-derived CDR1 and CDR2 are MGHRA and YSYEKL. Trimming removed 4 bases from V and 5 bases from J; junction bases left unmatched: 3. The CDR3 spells CASSLRDRGTGELFF. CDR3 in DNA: TGCGCCAGCAGCCTACGGGACAGGGGGACCGGGGAGCTGTTTTTT.

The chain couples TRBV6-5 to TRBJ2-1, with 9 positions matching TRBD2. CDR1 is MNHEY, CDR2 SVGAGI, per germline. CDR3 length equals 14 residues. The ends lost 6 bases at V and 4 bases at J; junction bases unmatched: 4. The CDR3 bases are TGTGCCAGCAGATCTAGCGGGGTGTACAATGAGCAGTTCTTC. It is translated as CASRSSGVYNEQFF.

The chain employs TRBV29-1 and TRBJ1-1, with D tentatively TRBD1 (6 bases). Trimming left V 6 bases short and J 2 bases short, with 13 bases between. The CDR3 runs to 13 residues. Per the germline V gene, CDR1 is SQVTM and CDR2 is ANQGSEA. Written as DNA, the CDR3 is TGCAGCGTCCTTTGGGGGGCCAACACTGAAGCTTTCTTT. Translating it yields CSVLWGANTEAFF.

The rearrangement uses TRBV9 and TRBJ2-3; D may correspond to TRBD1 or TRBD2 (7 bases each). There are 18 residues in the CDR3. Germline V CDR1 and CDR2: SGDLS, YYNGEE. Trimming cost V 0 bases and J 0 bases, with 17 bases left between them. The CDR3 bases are TGTGCCAGCAGCGTAGGGGCGGGGAGGGGGCCGAGCACAGATACGCAGTATTTT. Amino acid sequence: CASSVGAGRGPSTDTQYF.

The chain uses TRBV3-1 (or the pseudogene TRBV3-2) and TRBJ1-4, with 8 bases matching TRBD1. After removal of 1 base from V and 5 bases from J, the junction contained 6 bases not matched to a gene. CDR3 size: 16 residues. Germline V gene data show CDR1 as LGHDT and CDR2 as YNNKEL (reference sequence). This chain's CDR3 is CASSQGGQVFNEKLFF. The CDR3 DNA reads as TGTGCCAGCAGCCAAGGGGGACAGGTATTCAATGAAAAACTGTTTTTT.

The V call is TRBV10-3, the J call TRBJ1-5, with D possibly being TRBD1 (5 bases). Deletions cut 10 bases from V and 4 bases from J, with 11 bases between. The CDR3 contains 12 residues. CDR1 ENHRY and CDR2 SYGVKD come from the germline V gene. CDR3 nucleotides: TGTGCCACGGGCAGGGAAAATCAGCCCCAGCATTTT. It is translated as CATGRENQPQHF.

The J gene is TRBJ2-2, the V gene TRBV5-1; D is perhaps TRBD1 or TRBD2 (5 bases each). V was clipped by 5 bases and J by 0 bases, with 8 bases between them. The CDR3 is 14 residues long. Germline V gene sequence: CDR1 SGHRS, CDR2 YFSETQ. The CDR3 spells CASRGEPNTGELFF. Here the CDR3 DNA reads TGCGCCAGCAGGGGGGAACCGAACACCGGGGAGCTGTTTTTT.